Each of the 8 T cell receptor beta chains below was sequenced from the same sample in a study of shared T cell receptors in the human thymus. Libraries were prepared by immunoSEQ multiplex PCR; TCRdb keeps only in-frame clonotypes and omits some of them. The table has approximately 730,000 clones, approximately 85% seen once. These records were also assigned to another study, of human thymus T cells.

The material sequenced was thymocytes. The source is a girl under two years old with a congenital heart defect.

The gene calls are TRBV2 and TRBJ2-7; D gene unclear. This CDR3 contains 13 residues. Trimming pared 5 bases from V and 2 bases from J, leaving 10 bases between. Germline CDR1 and CDR2: SNHLY and FYNNEI. CDR3 nucleotides: TGTGCCAGCAGTAACTATTCAACCTACGAGCAGTACTTC. Translating gives CASSNYSTYEQYF.

The V and J genes are TRBV6-1 and TRBJ1-3; tentative D call: TRBD1 (6 bases). Trimming shortened V by 5 bases and J by 4 bases, and 9 bases separated the two germline ends. CDR3 length: 13 residues. The germline V gene encodes CDR1 MNHNS and CDR2 SASEGT. The CDR3 DNA is TGTGCCAGCAGTATGGACAGAGGAAACACCATATATTTT. Amino acid sequence: CASSMDRGNTIYF.

This clone has just one count. This rearrangement joins TRBV5-4 to TRBJ2-5, with a weak D call TRBD1 (5 bases). This CDR3 contains 13 residues. Trimming shortened V by 4 bases and J by 8 bases, and 15 bases separated the two germline ends. CDR1 is SGHNT, CDR2 YYREEE, per germline (reference sequence). CDR3 DNA sequence: TGTGCCAGCAGCCCCTCAGGGTTAAAAACCCAGTACTTC. The encoded protein is CASSPSGLKTQYF.

This clone occurred a few times. V and J are TRBV11-2 and TRBJ1-2; 9 positions agree with TRBD1. The junction had 6 bases not matched to a gene; V was cut back by 2 bases and J by 5 bases. Germline CDR1 and CDR2: SGHAT and FQNNGV. The CDR3 is 15 amino acids. CDR3 sequence reads: CASSLNRQGDYGYTF. The CDR3 bases are TGTGCCAGCAGCTTAAATCGACAGGGGGATTATGGCTACACCTTC.

V and J are TRBV7-4 and TRBJ1-1; 8 bases are a match to TRBD1. This CDR3 spans 16 amino acids. The germline CDR1 and CDR2 sequences are SGHVT and SQSDAQ. Trimming at V came to 4 bases and at J to 6 bases, leaving 13 bases not matched to a gene. In DNA, the CDR3 is TGTGCCAGCAGCTCCAATGTGGACAGGGAGGGGGCTGAAGCTTTCTTT. Translated, it gives CASSSNVDREGAEAFF.

V is TRBV5-4 and J is TRBJ2-7, with D perhaps TRBD2 (6 bases). The CDR3 is made up of 16 amino acids. The germline V and J ends were trimmed by 0 bases and 1 base, with 14 bases remaining between them. Germline assignment: CDR1 SGHNT and CDR2 YYREEE (reference sequence). CDR3 in amino acids: CASSLAGGDPSYEQYF. CDR3 in DNA: TGTGCCAGCAGCTTGGCCGGGGGAGATCCTTCCTACGAGCAGTACTTC.

This clone was counted only a few times. The chain combines TRBV6-5 with TRBJ1-2; TRBD1 matches at 7 bases. Germline CDR1 MNHEY, CDR2 SVGAGI. CDR3 size: 15 residues. V trimming: 6 bases; J trimming: 0 bases; junction bases outside the gene matches: 7. In DNA form, the CDR3 reads TGTGCCAGCAGCTCGACAGGGCCAGCTAACTATGGCTACACCTTC. Translating gives CASSSTGPANYGYTF.

The chain uses TRBV6-5 and TRBJ2-5; TRBD1 agrees at 9 bases. The J call is doubtful: the DNA matches TRBJ2-7 better. The germline V gene encodes CDR1 MNHEY and CDR2 SVGAGI. The length of the CDR3 is 15 residues. The CDR3 sequence: CATSPPGQGGVEQYF. The CDR3 nucleotides are TGTGCCACCTCTCCCCCGGGACAGGGAGGCGTCGAGCAGTACTTC.